The 32 T cell receptor beta chains listed next were all sequenced from one sample in a study of CD8 T cells in ankylosing spondylitis. General study results and limits: Among TCR beta sequences, a motif of eight highly homologous variants appeared characteristic of ankylosing spondylitis blood.

For these TCRs, the target antigens are not known. TCRdb used MiXCR to reprocess the 5' RACE reads, holding one entry per CDR3 protein. The table has hundreds of thousands of distinct CDR3 sequences, around 11% seen once; the top ten hold roughly 0.51%. Sequencing input: blood, either unsorted or a sorted T cell fraction (not recorded which). These receptor sequences come from a male donor with ankylosing spondylitis.

The sample holds many counts of this clonotype. The CDR3 here is CASSTLKGDPYEQYF. The CDR3 DNA reads as TGTGCCAGCAGCACTCTAAAGGGGGATCCCTACGAGCAGTACTTC. The J gene is TRBJ2-7, the V gene TRBV7-2; perhaps TRBD1 as D (6 bases). Germline values: CDR1 SGHTA, CDR2 FQGNSA. Between the trimmed V and J ends, which lost 5 bases and 2 bases, there was a span of 16 bases. The CDR3 covers 15 residues.

This clonotype has at least ten counts. This chain uses TRBV6-1 with TRBJ2-5; 13 bases map to TRBD2. CDR1 MNHNS and CDR2 SASEGT come from the germline V gene. The CDR3 sequence is 17 residues long. V gave up 6 bases and J gave up 1 base; unmatched junction bases: 8. The CDR3 nucleotides read TGTGCCAGCAGCGGGGGTACTAGCGGGGGGGCCCAAGAGACCCAGTACTTC. Encoded protein: CASSGGTSGGAQETQYF.

The CDR3 is CASSRGDPLATDTQYF. CDR3 nucleotides: TGTGCCAGCAGCCGGGGGGACCCCCTAGCAACAGATACGCAGTATTTT. The chain carries TRBV4-2 and TRBJ2-3; tentatively, D is TRBD2 (6 bases). This CDR3 is 16 amino acids long. V lost 4 bases and J 3 bases, leaving 17 bases between the germline ends. The germline gives CDR1 LGHNA, CDR2 YNFKEQ.

This clonotype showed up just a few times. V and J are TRBV24-1 and TRBJ1-1, with TRBD1 as a possible D gene (5 bases). The CDR3 loop spans 16 amino acids. Germline values: CDR1 KGHDR, CDR2 SFDVKD. V shed 6 bases and J shed 0 bases, with 16 bases lying between them. DNA of the CDR3: TGTGCCACCAGTTCGGGGCGGGGGTCCGTGAACACTGAAGCTTTCTTT. Its translation is CATSSGRGSVNTEAFF.

This clonotype was detected only a few times. The V gene is TRBV5-1, the J gene TRBJ2-3; 12 bases map to TRBD2. This CDR3 is 15 amino acids long. Germline assignment: CDR1 SGHRS and CDR2 YFSETQ. J was trimmed by 4 bases and V by 4 bases; bases with no gene match: 4. CDR3 sequence (DNA): TGCGCCAGCAGCAGGACTAGCGGGAAATCAGATACGCAGTATTTT. It specifies CASSRTSGKSDTQYF.

This clonotype was counted once. The genes are TRBV5-1 and TRBJ2-5; 7 bases agree with TRBD1. This CDR3 has 15 amino acids. After removal of 4 bases from V and 5 bases from J, the junction contained 11 bases not matched to a gene. The germline V gene encodes CDR1 SGHRS and CDR2 YFSETQ. The CDR3 loop reads CASSAPGQMLETQYF. The CDR3 DNA follows: TGCGCCAGCAGCGCACCGGGACAGATGTTGGAGACCCAGTACTTC.

This clonotype has more than one count but fewer than ten. The V call is TRBV7-6, the J call TRBJ2-5; 15 bases line up with TRBD2. The CDR3 length is 21 residues. Trimming cost V 1 base and J 5 bases; bases outside gene matches: 17. Germline assignment: CDR1 SGHVS and CDR2 FNYEAQ. This chain's CDR3 is CASSLVGGPGLAGGPQETQYF. CDR3 DNA: TGTGCCAGCAGCTTAGTAGGGGGTCCAGGACTAGCGGGAGGGCCGCAGGAGACCCAGTACTTC.

This clonotype showed up just a few times. This sequence joins TRBV3-1 and TRBJ2-1; TRBD1 matches at 8 bases. J gave up 7 bases and V 4 bases, and 6 bases lay outside the gene matches. The CDR3 runs 14 residues. Germline CDR1 LGHDT, CDR2 YNNKEL (reference sequence). CDR3 region: CASSLNRQGNEQFF. The CDR3 DNA reads TGTGCCAGCAGCCTAAACCGACAGGGGAATGAGCAGTTCTTC.

In this sample, this clonotype turned up a few times. A read error may account for a junction end that differs from germline. The chain links TRBV20-1 to TRBJ1-1, with D possibly TRBD1 on 5 matching bases. The CDR3 sequence is 12 residues long. Germline-derived CDR1 and CDR2 are DFQATT and SNEGSKA (reference sequence). The CDR3 DNA follows: TGCCGTTTAATGGGGCGGGTCACTGAAGCTTCCTTT. Its protein product is CRLMGRVTEASF.

This clonotype has more than one count but fewer than ten. The V and J genes are TRBV5-6 and TRBJ1-4, with D possibly being TRBD1 (6 bases). This CDR3 spans 14 amino acids. Trimming took 2 bases from V and 8 from J, leaving 13 bases between them. CDR1 is SGHDT, CDR2 YYEEEE, per germline. Here the CDR3 reads CASSFTGLGEKLFF. Written as DNA, the CDR3 is TGTGCCAGCAGCTTCACAGGGTTGGGGGAAAAACTGTTTTTT.

The chain has TRBV7-2 and TRBJ2-7, with 7 bases that match TRBD1. Germline CDR1 is SGHTA and CDR2 is FQGNSA. J lost 3 bases, V lost 6 bases, and 8 bases had no gene match. This CDR3 region has 14 residues. The CDR3 region has the DNA TGTGCCAGCAGTCATACAGGGGCCTACTACGAGCAGTACTTC. Translated, it gives CASSHTGAYYEQYF.

The chain carries TRBV6-5 and TRBJ1-5; unclear D gene. The germline CDR1 and CDR2 sequences are MNHEY and SVGAGI. CDR3 size: 17 residues. Trimming took 2 bases from V and 1 from J, leaving 15 bases between them. The CDR3 loop is CASSYGLGKGSNQPQHF. CDR3 nucleotides: TGTGCCAGCAGTTACGGGTTGGGGAAGGGCAGCAATCAGCCCCAGCATTTT.

This clonotype has more than one count but fewer than ten. This chain connects TRBV7-2 to TRBJ1-5; possible D gene TRBD1, 5 bases. CDR1 is SGHTA, CDR2 FQGNSA, per germline. The CDR3 has 15 residues. The V end lost 1 base, the J end lost 5 bases, and 12 bases lay between the germline ends. CDR3 in DNA: TGTGCCAGCAGCTTAGTTGGGGGTGGGGATCAGCCCCAGCATTTT. This gives the protein CASSLVGGGDQPQHF. Looking up the rest from reference TRBV7-2 and TRBJ1-5 gives the full variable domain: GAGVSQSPSNKVTEKGKDVELRCDPISGHTALYWYRQSLGQGLEFLIYFQGNSAPDKSGLPSDRFSAERTGGSVSTLTIQRTQQEDSAVYLCASSLVGGGDQPQHFGDGTRLSIL.

The sample holds a few counts of this clonotype. V and J are TRBV27 and TRBJ1-1; D not certain. V was pared by 5 bases and J by 5 bases, with 12 bases between. Germline V gene lookup returns CDR1 MNHEY and CDR2 SMNVEV (reference sequence). The CDR3 has 13 amino acids. Here the CDR3 reads CASSPGLGTEAFF. The CDR3 DNA follows: TGTGCCAGCAGTCCCGGGCTGGGAACTGAAGCTTTCTTT.

This chain uses TRBV7-2 with TRBJ1-1, with D maybe TRBD1 (6 bases). The CDR3 is made up of 14 amino acids. Between the trimmed V and J ends, which lost 2 bases and 5 bases, there was a span of 12 bases. Germline V lookup: CDR1 SGHTA, CDR2 FQGNSA. CDR3 residues: CASSLFRTGTEAFF. The CDR3 DNA sequence: TGTGCCAGCAGCTTATTCCGAACAGGGACTGAAGCTTTCTTT.

This clonotype has only a few counts. The chain is built from TRBV15 and TRBJ1-2; 10 nucleotides line up with TRBD1. The junction had 9 bases not matched to a gene; V was cut back by 1 base and J by 7 bases. The CDR3 is made up of 16 amino acids. The germline V gene has CDR1 LNHNV and CDR2 YYDKDF (reference sequence). The CDR3 coding sequence is TGTGCCACCAGCAGAGGGGACAGGGGACGGAGCGGTGGCTACACCTTC. Protein: CATSRGDRGRSGGYTF.

This clonotype has at least ten counts. The gene calls are TRBV29-1 and TRBJ1-4; no firm D call. This CDR3 comprises 14 residues. In germline, CDR1 is SQVTM, CDR2 ANQGSEA. Between the trimmed V and J ends, which lost 6 bases and 3 bases, there was a span of 14 bases. The CDR3: CSVISARSNEKLFF. The CDR3 nucleotides read TGCAGCGTCATTTCAGCGCGGTCTAATGAAAAACTGTTTTTT.

This clonotype was observed many times. The rearrangement uses TRBV20-1 and TRBJ1-6; D is unresolved. Germline V gives CDR1 DFQATT, CDR2 SNEGSKA (reference sequence). This CDR3 region has 13 residues. Trimming removed 6 bases at V and 10 bases at J, with 16 bases between. This CDR3 reads CSAHGSGVSPLHF. CDR3 coding DNA: TGCAGTGCACACGGCAGTGGGGTCTCACCCCTCCACTTT.

This clonotype has at least ten counts. This chain links TRBV12-3 or TRBV12-4 with TRBJ2-1, with D hard to call. The CDR3 covers 14 residues. Trimming cost V 0 bases and J 2 bases, with 5 bases left between them. CDR3 in amino acids: CASSLASPYNEQFF. CDR3 bases: TGTGCCAGCAGTTTAGCGAGTCCCTACAATGAGCAGTTCTTC.

The gene calls are TRBV5-1 and TRBJ2-7; D not certain. The CDR3 length is 14 residues. Trimming cost V 4 bases and J 7 bases, with 18 bases left between them. Germline assignment: CDR1 SGHRS and CDR2 YFSETQ. The CDR3 DNA reads as TGCGCCAGCAGCCCAATTTCATTGGGCCGAGAGCAGTACTTC. It specifies CASSPISLGREQYF.

This clonotype turned up a few times. The chain uses TRBV20-1 and TRBJ2-2, with unresolved D. The CDR3 covers 14 residues. Per germline, CDR1 DFQATT and CDR2 SNEGSKA (reference sequence). The V gene lost 6 bases and the J gene lost 6 bases, with 17 bases spanning the gap. CDR3 nucleotide sequence: TGCAGTGCCCCCTTGGTCCAGCCCCCCGGGGAGCTGTTTTTT. Residues: CSAPLVQPPGELFF.

The rearrangement uses TRBV20-1 and TRBJ2-7; 11 nucleotides line up with TRBD2. With V trimmed by 3 bases and J by 3 bases, 10 bases remained unmatched. This CDR3 region has 16 residues. The germline gives CDR1 DFQATT, CDR2 SNEGSKA (reference sequence). The CDR3 region is CSASGVSGRANYEQYF. The CDR3 region has the DNA TGCAGTGCTAGTGGGGTTAGCGGGAGGGCCAACTACGAGCAGTACTTC.

This chain joins TRBV12-5 and TRBJ1-4; D unresolved. With 2 bases removed from V and 10 bases from J, the gap between germline ends came to 14 bases. Germline CDR1 LGHNT, CDR2 FRNRAP. There are 14 residues in the CDR3. The CDR3 region is CASGLTLRTLKLFF. CDR3 DNA: TGTGCTAGTGGTTTGACCCTACGGACCTTAAAACTGTTTTTT.

This clonotype was found many times. J is TRBJ2-5 and V is TRBV20-1; 7 positions match TRBD2. CDR1 is DFQATT, CDR2 SNEGSKA, per germline (reference sequence). This CDR3 spans 14 amino acids. CDR3 DNA: TGCAGCGCCGGTGGCGGCGGGGGAAGAGAGACCCAGTACTTC. Protein product: CSAGGGGGRETQYF.

This clonotype was observed a few times. The chain employs TRBV29-1 and TRBJ2-3; D remains unclear. In germline, CDR1 is SQVTM, CDR2 ANQGSEA. V shed 6 bases and J shed 2 bases, with 6 bases lying between them. This CDR3 spans 11 amino acids. For the CDR3, the DNA is TGCAGCGTCCTTCCCACAGATACGCAGTATTTT. Translation: CSVLPTDTQYF.

The chain links TRBV6-5 to TRBJ2-1; no clear D. Germline lookup yields CDR1 MNHEY and CDR2 SVGAGI. This CDR3 region has 11 residues. V was cut by 4 bases and J by 9 bases, with 7 bases left in between. The CDR3 sequence is CASSSAFEQFF. The CDR3 nucleotides read TGTGCCAGCAGTTCAGCTTTTGAGCAGTTCTTC.

V gene TRBV4-3 combines with J gene TRBJ2-5; no clear D. From germline, CDR1 is LGHNA and CDR2 YSLEER. The CDR3 extends over 15 amino acids. Trimming removed 0 bases from V and 4 bases from J, with 12 bases in between. The CDR3 is CASSQDIGRTETQYF. The DNA of the CDR3 is TGCGCCAGCAGCCAAGATATAGGGCGAACAGAGACCCAGTACTTC.

The rearrangement joins TRBV9 to TRBJ2-5, with TRBD1 matching over 12 bases. This CDR3 has 17 residues. CDR1 is SGDLS and CDR2 is YYNGEE in the germline V gene. The J segment lost 5 bases and the V segment lost 5 bases, leaving 13 bases of the junction unmatched. Here the CDR3 DNA reads TGTGCCAGCAGTCCCCCCGGGACAGGGGGCTTCTACGAGACCCAGTACTTC. It yields the protein CASSPPGTGGFYETQYF.

This clonotype was detected ten times or more. This chain links TRBV15 with TRBJ2-3, with no clear D. The germline V and J ends were trimmed by 8 bases and 2 bases, with 11 bases remaining between them. The CDR3 covers 13 residues. Per germline, CDR1 LNHNV and CDR2 YYDKDF (reference sequence). DNA for the CDR3: TGTGCCACCTACGGCGGTAACACAGATACGCAGTATTTT. This translates into CATYGGNTDTQYF. Filled out from reference TRBV15 and TRBJ2-3, the complete variable domain reads DAMVIQNPRYQVTQFGKPVTLSCSQTLNHNVMYWYQQKSSQAPKLLFHYYDKDFNNEADTPDNFQSRRPNTSFCFLDIRSPGLGDTAMYLCATYGGNTDTQYFGPGTRLTVL.

This clonotype has at least ten counts. The chain couples TRBV20-1 to TRBJ1-4; D might be TRBD1 (5 bases). Germline V gene data show CDR1 as DFQATT and CDR2 as SNEGSKA (reference sequence). The CDR3 totals 16 residues. Trimming took off 1 base at V and 2 bases at J, with 14 bases between the two ends. The CDR3 nucleotides read TGCAGTGCTAGAGGGTACGAAGGGGTGACTAATGAAAAACTGTTTTTT. It translates to CSARGYEGVTNEKLFF.

This clonotype was observed a handful of times. The chain links TRBV29-1 to TRBJ2-7; 11 nucleotides line up with TRBD2. Per the germline V gene, CDR1 is SQVTM and CDR2 is ANQGSEA. Losses at the gene ends were 6 bases for V and 3 bases for J; bases not matched to a gene: 7. The CDR3 sequence is 14 residues long. CDR3 sequence (DNA): TGCAGCGTAAGACCCGGGACTAGCGGCTACGAGCAGTACTTC. Translating it yields CSVRPGTSGYEQYF.

Of note for this clonotype: This may come from a read error, since a much larger clone is one base off. The chain links TRBV20-1 to TRBJ2-5, with D unresolved. The CDR3 contains 12 residues. Germline V gene lookup returns CDR1 DFQATT and CDR2 SNEGSKA (reference sequence). With 3 bases removed from V and 1 base from J, the gap between germline ends came to 6 bases. CDR3 in amino acids: CSARNIQETQYF. The CDR3 DNA reads TGCAGTGCTAGGAACATCCAAGAGACCCAGTACTTC.